Presented here are 4 T cell receptor beta chains from one specimen sequenced in a study of blood T cell repertoires in COVID-19 (dated by TCRdb to between 2020 and 2021). Libraries were prepared through the immunoSEQ multiplex PCR assay. The immuneACCESS repertoire file appears here via TCRdb, limited to in-frame rearrangements. These files lack a portion of the clones; in checked studies, under half of the deficit traces to unresolved V genes, and the cause of the others is not known. The sample yields 300,000 to 400,000 clones; around 86% were counted once. 1% of the sample lies in the top ten. Sequenced sample: peripheral blood. All receptors derive from a man aged 45-60 years with active or convalescent COVID-19.

This clone occurred a few times. V and J are TRBV5-4 and TRBJ2-7; 12 nucleotides align to TRBD1. V lost 0 bases to trimming and J lost 5 bases; unmatched junction nucleotides: 3. CDR1 is SGHNT, CDR2 YYREEE, per germline (reference sequence). The CDR3 runs 15 residues. CDR3 sequence (DNA): TGTGCCAGCAGCTTGGAAGGGACAGGGGGCCACGAGCAGTACTTC. Its translation: CASSLEGTGGHEQYF.

This clone turned up a few times. The chain couples TRBV4-3 to TRBJ1-2, with 8 bases lining up with TRBD1. The CDR3 consists of 16 residues. Germline values: CDR1 LGHNA, CDR2 YSLEER. With 3 bases clipped from V and 5 bases from J, the junction kept 11 bases outside the gene matches. CDR3 bases: TGCGCCAGCAGCCAGCAAAGGGGACAGGCGACTTATGGCTACACCTTC. It is translated as CASSQQRGQATYGYTF.

The chain recombines TRBV25-1 with TRBJ1-3; 7 positions agree with TRBD1. Germline V gene data show CDR1 as MGHDK and CDR2 as SYGVNS. The CDR3 has 16 residues. The V and J ends lost 4 bases and 2 bases, in that order; junction bases with no gene match: 8. CDR3 sequence reads: CASSGPLTGPGNTIYF. Written as DNA, the CDR3 is TGTGCCAGCAGTGGGCCCTTGACAGGGCCTGGAAACACCATATATTTT.

The chain is built from TRBV6-6 and TRBJ1-3; D is possibly TRBD1 (6 bases). Germline CDR1 MNHNY, CDR2 SVGAGI (reference sequence). The CDR3 has 15 amino acids. V was cut by 6 bases and J by 2 bases, with 14 bases left in between. The CDR3 sequence: CASRAGQFPGNTIYF. For the CDR3, the DNA is TGTGCCAGCAGGGCAGGACAGTTCCCTGGAAACACCATATATTTT.